Following are 32 T cell receptor beta chains from one sample sequenced in a study of read filtering for tumor transcriptome and immune sequencing. Molecular barcoded adaptors covering alpha/delta and beta/gamma chains were used on 400 ng RNA. Each CDR3 protein gets one entry after TCRdb re-called the reads with MiXCR. The data hold roughly 93,000 distinct CDR3 sequences, with around a fifth observed a single time. Sequencing was done on a sample of a population of CD138-negative cells sorted from bone marrow. The origin of the receptors is a donor at least 40 years old with multiple myeloma.

A note on this clonotype: The junction shows a germline mismatch at one end, possibly a read error. This chain uses TRBV6-6 with TRBJ2-1, with D perhaps TRBD1 (5 bases). The CDR3 runs to 15 residues. Germline CDR1 is MNHNY and CDR2 is SVGAGI (reference sequence). CDR3 coding DNA: TGTGGCAGCAGTTACGAGACAGTAGCCTACAATGAGCAGTTCTTC. This sequence encodes CGSSYETVAYNEQFF.

This clonotype was counted many times. The CDR3: CASSQQGAGELFF. The CDR3 nucleotides are TGTGCCAGCAGCCAACAGGGGGCGGGGGAGCTGTTTTTT. The rearrangement uses TRBV9 and TRBJ2-2; 9 nucleotides line up with TRBD1. Germline V gene sequence: CDR1 SGDLS, CDR2 YYNGEE. This CDR3 is 13 amino acids long. J was trimmed by 8 bases and V by 4 bases; bases with no gene match: 3.

In this sample, this clonotype turned up a few times. The rearrangement joins TRBV2 to TRBJ2-2; D may be TRBD2 (6 bases). The germline V and J ends were trimmed by 6 bases and 1 base, with 9 bases remaining between them. The CDR3 is made up of 14 amino acids. Germline assignment: CDR1 SNHLY and CDR2 FYNNEI. The CDR3 DNA reads as TGTGCCAGCAGGGGACTCCTGAACACCGGGGAGCTGTTTTTT. This encodes CASRGLLNTGELFF.

Ten or more counts support this clonotype. The rearrangement links TRBV29-1 to TRBJ2-1; 7 bases match TRBD1. The length of the CDR3 is 14 residues. V was pared by 3 bases and J by 0 bases, with 2 bases of the junction left unmatched. Per the germline V gene, CDR1 is SQVTM and CDR2 is ANQGSEA. The CDR3 region is CSVDAGGSYNEQFF. CDR3 nucleotide sequence: TGCAGCGTTGACGCAGGGGGCTCCTACAATGAGCAGTTCTTC.

This clonotype was seen repeatedly, ten times or more. The J gene is TRBJ2-1, the V gene TRBV29-1; no firm D call. There are 17 residues in the CDR3. Germline loops: CDR1 SQVTM, CDR2 ANQGSEA. The V end lost 7 bases, the J end lost 0 bases, and 22 bases lay between the germline ends. CDR3 coding DNA: TGCAGCGCCGGTGGAGTACCACTGGCCAGCTCCTACAATGAGCAGTTCTTC. As protein: CSAGGVPLASSYNEQFF.

Points on this clonotype: Since a much larger clone is just one base distant, this may be a read error. This sequence joins TRBV2 and TRBJ2-2; TRBD1 might be the D (6 bases). The CDR3 has 14 residues. Trimming took 6 bases from V and 4 from J, leaving 12 bases between them. Germline V lookup: CDR1 SNHLY, CDR2 FYNNEI. This CDR3 is CASRGAGVTGELFF. The CDR3 bases are TGTGCCAGCAGGGGGGCAGGGGTCACCGGGGAGCTGTTTTTT.

In this sample, this clonotype turned up many times. V is TRBV6-1 and J is TRBJ1-5; no firm D call. Trimming left V 8 bases short and J 2 bases short, with 10 bases between. The germline V gene has CDR1 MNHNS and CDR2 SASEGT. The CDR3 has 13 residues. The CDR3 loop is CASGFGGNQPQHF. CDR3 sequence (DNA): TGTGCCAGCGGGTTTGGGGGCAATCAGCCCCAGCATTTT.

The chain uses TRBV28 and TRBJ2-7; 10 bases align to TRBD1. Germline values: CDR1 MDHEN, CDR2 SYDVKM. Trimming took 5 bases from V and 4 from J; bases not matched to a gene: 8. This CDR3 contains 15 residues. Here the CDR3 DNA reads TGTGCCAGCAGTACTACCGGGACAGGGGTTTACGAGCAGTACTTC. This codes for CASSTTGTGVYEQYF.

Ten or more counts support this clonotype. The chain employs TRBV7-9 and TRBJ1-1; maybe TRBD1 (5 bases). V lost 2 bases and J lost 7, with 11 bases in between. The CDR3 is 13 amino acids. Germline loops: CDR1 SEHNR, CDR2 FQNEAQ (reference sequence). CDR3 region: CASSLIGQGEAFF. The CDR3 region has the DNA TGTGCCAGCAGCTTAATCGGGCAGGGTGAAGCTTTCTTT.

The rearrangement links TRBV2 to TRBJ2-1; either TRBD1 or TRBD2 may supply D (6 bases each). Looked up from germline, CDR1 is SNHLY and CDR2 is FYNNEI. The CDR3 has 15 residues. The V end was cut by 4 bases, the J end by 4 bases, with 14 bases between. The CDR3 DNA reads as TGTGCCAGCAGTGCCATCCAAGGGGGGTACAATGAGCAGTTCTTC. It specifies CASSAIQGGYNEQFF.

This chain connects TRBV7-2 to TRBJ2-5; D is ambiguous. V lost 4 bases, J lost 0 bases, and 3 bases lay in between. The CDR3 is 12 amino acids. Looked up from germline, CDR1 is SGHTA and CDR2 is FQGNSA. CDR3 amino acids: CASSSYQETQYF. The DNA for the CDR3 is TGTGCCAGCAGCTCGTACCAAGAGACCCAGTACTTC.

To note about this clonotype: Compared with germline, one end of the junction differs, possibly owing to a read error. In DNA, the CDR3 is TGTGTCAGCGGGTTTGAGGGTAACACTGAAGCTTTCTTT. Protein sequence: CVSGFEGNTEAFF. The J gene is TRBJ1-1, the V gene TRBV28; D unresolved. The germline gives CDR1 MDHEN, CDR2 SYDVKM. CDR3 length: 13 residues.

In its sample, this clonotype was seen many times. The chain has TRBV20-1 and TRBJ1-1; a possible D gene is TRBD1 (5 bases). Trimming cost V 5 bases and J 0 bases, with 13 bases left between them. Germline assignment: CDR1 DFQATT and CDR2 SNEGSKA (reference sequence). The CDR3 covers 14 residues. Here the CDR3 DNA reads TGCAGTGCTCAAGGGGATCGAGTGAACACTGAAGCTTTCTTT. Encoded protein: CSAQGDRVNTEAFF.

This clonotype was counted at least ten times. The chain uses TRBV11-1 and TRBJ2-1; D is ambiguous. Deletions cut 2 bases from V and 2 bases from J, with 1 base between. Germline lookup yields CDR1 SGHAT and CDR2 FQDESV (reference sequence). The CDR3 is 12 amino acids. The CDR3 here is CASSLTYNEQFF. As DNA, the CDR3 is TGTGCCAGCAGCTTAACCTACAATGAGCAGTTCTTC.

This clonotype was picked up many times. The chain joins TRBV7-8 to TRBJ1-2, with D maybe TRBD1 (6 bases). Germline CDR1 SGHVS, CDR2 FQNEAQ. Trimming took off 4 bases at V and 4 bases at J, with 22 bases between the two ends. The CDR3 is made up of 17 amino acids. The CDR3 is CASSSRGGSARGYGYTF. DNA of the CDR3: TGTGCCAGCAGCTCCCGGGGGGGCTCAGCTCGGGGCTATGGCTACACCTTC.

This clonotype was seen repeatedly, ten times or more. This sequence joins TRBV12-3 or TRBV12-4 and TRBJ1-6; D uncertain. CDR3 size: 15 residues. The V end was cut by 1 base, the J end by 8 bases, with 12 bases between. CDR3 coding DNA: TGTGCCAGCAGTTTAGAGGGTCCTCGGCATTCACCCCTCCACTTT. Its translation: CASSLEGPRHSPLHF.

The table lists this clonotype with many counts. The chain's CDR3 is CASSQPGTGPYTF. CDR3 bases: TGTGCCAGCAGTCAGCCCGGGACAGGGCCCTACACCTTC. The V and J genes are TRBV6-1 and TRBJ1-2, with 9 bases lining up with TRBD1. Germline CDR1 is MNHNS and CDR2 is SASEGT. Trimming removed 5 bases from V and 10 bases from J; junction bases left unmatched: 8. This CDR3 contains 13 residues.

Of note for this clonotype: No conserved phenylalanine or tryptophan ends this CDR3, so it is likely a read error. Here the CDR3 reads CASSYRTGASYNDQFL. The CDR3 DNA follows: TGTGCCAGCAGTTACCGAACAGGGGCCTCCTACAATGATCAGTTCCTC. This chain joins TRBV6-2 or TRBV6-3 and TRBJ2-1, with 7 bases matching TRBD1. Germline V gives CDR1 MNHEY, CDR2 SVGEGT. The CDR3 consists of 16 residues.

This clonotype was counted at least ten times. This chain connects TRBV7-2 to TRBJ1-2; 11 nucleotides align to TRBD1. CDR1 is SGHTA, CDR2 FQGNSA, per germline. V shed 2 bases and J 9 bases; nucleotides not matched to a gene: 14. This CDR3 comprises 17 residues. Written as DNA, the CDR3 is TGTGCCAGCAGCTTAAGGGACAGGGGGACAAAGCTGCTGAGCTACACCTTC. Translating gives CASSLRDRGTKLLSYTF.

This clonotype was seen a handful of times. The chain is built from TRBV2 and TRBJ1-2; 7 bases align to TRBD1. CDR1 and CDR2 from the germline V gene are SNHLY and FYNNEI. V was clipped by 7 bases and J by 1 base; unmatched bases: 6. The CDR3 contains 14 residues. The CDR3 spells CASNPDRNNYGYTF. The CDR3 DNA follows: TGTGCCAGCAATCCGGACAGGAATAACTATGGCTACACCTTC.

V is TRBV28 and J is TRBJ1-5; D might be TRBD1 (6 bases). The CDR3 covers 13 residues. Germline V gene data show CDR1 as MDHEN and CDR2 as SYDVKM. With 5 bases removed from V and 5 bases from J, the gap between germline ends came to 10 bases. The CDR3: CASSREGDQPQHF. CDR3 bases: TGTGCCAGCAGTCGTGAGGGGGATCAGCCCCAGCATTTT. Drawing the rest from reference TRBV28 and TRBJ1-5, the complete variable domain is DVKVTQSSRYLVKRTGEKVFLECVQDMDHENMFWYRQDPGLGLRLIYFSYDVKMKEKGDIPEGYSVSREKKERFSLILESASTNQTSMYLCASSREGDQPQHFGDGTRLSIL.

This clonotype appeared a single time. As the CDR3 is not closed by the conserved phenylalanine or tryptophan, this likely results from a read error. This sequence joins TRBV28 and TRBJ1-1; 8 bases fit TRBD1. From germline, CDR1 is MDHEN and CDR2 SYDVKM. The CDR3 runs 15 residues. With 6 bases clipped from V and 1 base from J, the junction kept 7 bases outside the gene matches. The CDR3: CASRTPGTGNTEAFS. The CDR3 coding sequence is TGTGCCAGCAGGACCCCCGGGACAGGGAACACTGAAGCTTTCTCT.

To note about this clonotype: A read error may be the cause here, since a much bigger clone is one base away. The chain combines TRBV3-1 with TRBJ1-1; D remains unclear. V lost 4 bases to trimming and J lost 6 bases, with 15 bases between them. This CDR3 is built from 14 residues. Germline V gene data show CDR1 as LGHDT and CDR2 as YNNKEL (reference sequence). This chain's CDR3 is CASSLGSIGAEAFF. The CDR3 nucleotides are TGTGCCAGCAGCCTCGGGAGTATTGGCGCTGAAGCTTTCTTT. The full variable domain, completed using reference TRBV3-1 and TRBJ1-1, is DTAVSQTPKYLVTQMGNDKSIKCEQNLGHDTMYWYKQDSKKFLKIMFSYNNKELIINETVPNRFSPKSPDKAHLNLHINSLELGDSAVYFCASSLGSIGAEAFFGQGTRLTVV.

This clonotype was seen repeatedly, ten times or more. The chain combines TRBV7-3 with TRBJ2-5; possibly TRBD1 or TRBD2 for D (5 bases each). Trimming stripped 4 bases from V and 5 bases from J, with 11 bases between. CDR3 size: 13 residues. Germline CDR1 reads SGHTA; CDR2 reads FQGTGA. CDR3 residues: CASSSRDGETQYF. In DNA, the CDR3 is TGTGCCAGCAGCTCCCGGGACGGGGAGACCCAGTACTTC.

At least ten counts were recorded for this clonotype. This chain uses TRBV3-1 with TRBJ2-7; 10 nucleotides match TRBD2. The trim removed 8 bases at V and 6 bases at J, leaving 10 bases unmatched. Germline V CDR1 and CDR2: LGHDT, YNNKEL (reference sequence). The CDR3 contains 14 residues. The CDR3 sequence is CASRAGTSGVEQYF. The CDR3 coding sequence is TGTGCCAGCCGAGCAGGAACTAGCGGGGTCGAGCAGTACTTC.

The genes are TRBV29-1 and TRBJ2-7, with 11 nucleotides matching TRBD2. The CDR3 has 14 residues. V lost 4 bases, J lost 4 bases, and 6 bases stayed unmatched. Germline lookup yields CDR1 SQVTM and CDR2 ANQGSEA. The CDR3 DNA reads TGCAGCGTTGTTACTAGCGGGAGATTTTACGAGCAGTACTTC. Translated: CSVVTSGRFYEQYF.

This clonotype was seen ten or more times. The V and J genes are TRBV20-1 and TRBJ2-1; 9 bases match TRBD2. The junction had 6 bases not matched to a gene; V was cut back by 1 base and J by 5 bases. This CDR3 has 15 residues. Germline CDR1 and CDR2: DFQATT and SNEGSKA (reference sequence). The CDR3 DNA is TGCAGTGCTAGAGCTGGTGCTAGCGGGGACAATGAGCAGTTCTTC. It translates to CSARAGASGDNEQFF.

This clonotype has ten or more counts. The rearrangement uses TRBV10-3 and TRBJ1-1, with D perhaps matching TRBD1 (6 bases). Germline CDR1 and CDR2: ENHRY and SYGVKD. The V end was cut by 6 bases, the J end by 5 bases, with 13 bases between. CDR3 size: 13 residues. This CDR3 reads CAIRIGGRTEAFF. The CDR3 nucleotides are TGTGCCATCAGGATTGGGGGGCGAACTGAAGCTTTCTTT.

This clonotype was recorded many times. The rearrangement joins TRBV28 to TRBJ1-5; D may be TRBD1 (5 bases). The CDR3 sequence is 16 residues long. The ends were cut back, 4 bases at V and 3 bases at J, with 16 bases in the middle. CDR1 is MDHEN, CDR2 SYDVKM, per germline. The CDR3 reads CASSSSGTGNNQPQHF. As DNA, the CDR3 is TGTGCCAGCAGTTCCTCCGGGACGGGAAACAATCAGCCCCAGCATTTT.

The rearrangement uses TRBV6-6 and TRBJ1-5, with D hard to call. The CDR3 is 15 residues long. V was clipped by 2 bases and J by 5 bases, with 13 bases between them. The V gene's germline CDR1 is MNHNY and CDR2 SVGAGI (reference sequence). The CDR3 region has the DNA TGTGCCAGCAGTTACATGAGGGAAAGCCATCAGCCCCAGCATTTT. Protein: CASSYMRESHQPQHF.

V is TRBV7-9 and J is TRBJ2-1, with D uncertain. V was shortened by 5 bases and J by 6 bases, with 8 bases between the two germline ends. Germline V lookup: CDR1 SEHNR, CDR2 FQNEAQ (reference sequence). The CDR3 is 12 residues long. For the CDR3, the DNA is TGTGCCAGCAGCCCTTACCTCAATGAGCAGTTCTTC. Amino acid sequence: CASSPYLNEQFF.

This clonotype was found many times. The rearrangement uses TRBV2 and TRBJ1-1; D possibly corresponds to TRBD1 (6 bases). The ends were cut back, 6 bases at V and 2 bases at J, with 16 bases in the middle. The CDR3 is 15 amino acids. Germline values: CDR1 SNHLY, CDR2 FYNNEI. The CDR3 reads CASRARGAVNTEAFF. CDR3 nucleotide sequence: TGTGCCAGCAGGGCTCGGGGGGCCGTCAACACTGAAGCTTTCTTT.